This TCR beta chain was obtained from a study of CD8 T cells in ankylosing spondylitis. Study observations and caveats: Ankylosing spondylitis blood seemed to carry a telltale TCR beta motif made of seven or eight highly homologous variants.

Each CDR3 protein is one row after TCRdb ran MiXCR on the 5' RACE reads. The sample yields 330,000 or so distinct CDR3 sequences, approximately 8.2% seen once. This clonotype has at least ten counts. Its cognate antigen is unknown. The CDR3 spans 14 residues. The V end was cut by 3 bases, the J end by 1 base, with 10 bases between. The chain employs TRBV12-3 or TRBV12-4 and TRBJ2-7; D is uncertain. Sequences were obtained from blood, either unsorted or a sorted T cell fraction (not recorded which). This clonotype was sampled from a male donor with ankylosing spondylitis. CDR3 protein: CASSLVRPSYEQYF. The CDR3 DNA reads TGTGCCAGCAGTTTGGTCAGGCCGTCCTACGAGCAGTACTTC.